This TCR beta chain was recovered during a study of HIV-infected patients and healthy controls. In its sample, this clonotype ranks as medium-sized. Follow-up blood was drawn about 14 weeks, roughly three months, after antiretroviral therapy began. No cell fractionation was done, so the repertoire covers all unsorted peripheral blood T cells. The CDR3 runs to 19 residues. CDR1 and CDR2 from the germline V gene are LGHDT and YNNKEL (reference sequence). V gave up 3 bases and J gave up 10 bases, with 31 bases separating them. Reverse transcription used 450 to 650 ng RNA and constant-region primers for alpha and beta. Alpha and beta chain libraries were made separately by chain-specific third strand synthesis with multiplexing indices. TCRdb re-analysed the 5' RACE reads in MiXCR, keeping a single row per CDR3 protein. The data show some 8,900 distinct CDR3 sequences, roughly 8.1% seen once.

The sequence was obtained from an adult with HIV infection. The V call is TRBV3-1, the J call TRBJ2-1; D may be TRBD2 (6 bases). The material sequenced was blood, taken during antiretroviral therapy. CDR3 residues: CASSQAPLGGFRSSVEQFF. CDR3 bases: TGTGCCAGCAGCCAGGCCCCCCTGGGGGGTTTCCGGTCTTCCGTAGAGCAGTTCTTC.